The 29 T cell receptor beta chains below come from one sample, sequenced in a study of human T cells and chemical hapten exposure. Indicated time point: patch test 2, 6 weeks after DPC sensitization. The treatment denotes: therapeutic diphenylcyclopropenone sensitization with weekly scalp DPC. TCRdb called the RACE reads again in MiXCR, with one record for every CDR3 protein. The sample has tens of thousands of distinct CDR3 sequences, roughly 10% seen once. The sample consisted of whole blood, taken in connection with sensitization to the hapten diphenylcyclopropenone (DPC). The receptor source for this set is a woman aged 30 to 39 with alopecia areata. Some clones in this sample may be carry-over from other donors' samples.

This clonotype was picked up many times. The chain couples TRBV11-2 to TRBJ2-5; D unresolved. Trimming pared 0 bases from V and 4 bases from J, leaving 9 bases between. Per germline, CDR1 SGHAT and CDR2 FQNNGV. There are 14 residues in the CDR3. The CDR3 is CASSLDWIGETQYF. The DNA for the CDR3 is TGTGCCAGCAGCTTAGATTGGATCGGAGAGACCCAGTACTTC.

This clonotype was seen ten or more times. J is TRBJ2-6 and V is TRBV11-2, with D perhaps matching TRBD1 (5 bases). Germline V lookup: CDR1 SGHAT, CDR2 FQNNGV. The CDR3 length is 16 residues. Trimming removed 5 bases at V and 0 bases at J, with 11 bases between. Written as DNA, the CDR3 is TGTGCCAGCAGCGCCACAGGAATCTCTGGGGCCAACGTCCTGACTTTC. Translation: CASSATGISGANVLTF. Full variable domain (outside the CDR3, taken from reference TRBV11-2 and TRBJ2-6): EAGVAQSPRYKIIEKRQSVAFWCNPISGHATLYWYQQILGQGPKLLIQFQNNGVVDDSQLPKDRFSAERLKGVDSTLKIQPAKLEDSAVYLCASSATGISGANVLTFGAGSRLTVL.

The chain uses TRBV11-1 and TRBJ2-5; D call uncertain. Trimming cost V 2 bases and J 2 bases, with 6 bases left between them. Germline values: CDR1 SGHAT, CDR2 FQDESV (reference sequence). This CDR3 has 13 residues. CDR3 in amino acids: CASSLHSQETQYF. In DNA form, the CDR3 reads TGTGCCAGCAGCTTACACAGTCAAGAGACCCAGTACTTC.

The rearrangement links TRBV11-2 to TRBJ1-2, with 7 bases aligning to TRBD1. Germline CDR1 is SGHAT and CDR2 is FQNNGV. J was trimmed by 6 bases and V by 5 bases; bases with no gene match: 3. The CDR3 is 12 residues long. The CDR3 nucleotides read TGTGCCAGCAGCCCTGGGACAGATGGCTACACCTTC. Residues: CASSPGTDGYTF.

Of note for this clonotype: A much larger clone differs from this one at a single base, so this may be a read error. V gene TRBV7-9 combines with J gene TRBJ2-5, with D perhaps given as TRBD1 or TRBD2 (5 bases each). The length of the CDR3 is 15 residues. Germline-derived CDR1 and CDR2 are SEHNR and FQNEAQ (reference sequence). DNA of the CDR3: TGTGCCAGCAGCTTGGTCTCAATGGGGGAAGAGAACCAGTACTTC. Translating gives CASSLVSMGEENQYF.

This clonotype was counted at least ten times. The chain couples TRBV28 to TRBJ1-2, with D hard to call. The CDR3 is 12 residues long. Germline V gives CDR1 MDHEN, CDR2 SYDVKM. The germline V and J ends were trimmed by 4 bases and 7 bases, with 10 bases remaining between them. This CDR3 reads CASSSGLFGYTF. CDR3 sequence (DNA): TGTGCCAGCAGTTCCGGACTCTTTGGCTACACCTTC.

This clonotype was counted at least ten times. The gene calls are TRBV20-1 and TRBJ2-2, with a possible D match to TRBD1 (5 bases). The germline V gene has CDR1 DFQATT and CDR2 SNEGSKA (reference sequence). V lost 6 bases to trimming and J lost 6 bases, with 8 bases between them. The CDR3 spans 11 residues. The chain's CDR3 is CSARDSGELFF. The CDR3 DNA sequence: TGCAGTGCCAGGGATTCCGGGGAGCTGTTTTTT.

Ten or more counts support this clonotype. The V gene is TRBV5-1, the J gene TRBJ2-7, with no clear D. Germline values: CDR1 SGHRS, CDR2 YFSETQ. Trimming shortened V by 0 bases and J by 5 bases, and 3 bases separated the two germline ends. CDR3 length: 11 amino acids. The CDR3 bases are TGCGCCAGCAGCTTGGACAACGAGCAGTACTTC. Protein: CASSLDNEQYF. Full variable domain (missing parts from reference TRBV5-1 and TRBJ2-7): KAGVTQTPRYLIKTRGQQVTLSCSPISGHRSVSWYQQTPGQGLQFLFEYFSETQRNKGNFPGRFSGRQFSNSRSEMNVSTLELGDSALYLCASSLDNEQYFGPGTRLTVT.

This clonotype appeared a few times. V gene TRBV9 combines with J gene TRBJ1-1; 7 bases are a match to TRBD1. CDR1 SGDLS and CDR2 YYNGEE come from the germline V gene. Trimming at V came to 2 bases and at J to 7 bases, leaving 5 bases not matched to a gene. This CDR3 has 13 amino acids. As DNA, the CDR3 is TGTGCCAGCAGCGTTGGTCAGGGGGGTGAAGCTTTCTTT. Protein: CASSVGQGGEAFF.

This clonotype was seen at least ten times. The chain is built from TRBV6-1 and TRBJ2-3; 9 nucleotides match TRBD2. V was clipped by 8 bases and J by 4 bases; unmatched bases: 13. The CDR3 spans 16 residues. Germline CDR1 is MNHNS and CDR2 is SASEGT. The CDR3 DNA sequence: TGTGCCAGCGAAACTCACAGCGGGGGGCGTGCAGATACGCAGTATTTT. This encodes CASETHSGGRADTQYF.

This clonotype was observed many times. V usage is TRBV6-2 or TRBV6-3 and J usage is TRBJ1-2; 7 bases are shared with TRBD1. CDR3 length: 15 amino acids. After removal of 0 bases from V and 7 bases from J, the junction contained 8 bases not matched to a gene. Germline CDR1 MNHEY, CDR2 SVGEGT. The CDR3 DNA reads TGTGCCAGCAGTTACTCGACGAGGGACAGTCCTGGCTACACCTTC. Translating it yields CASSYSTRDSPGYTF.

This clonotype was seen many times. CDR3 coding DNA: TGCGCCAGCAGCCCTGGGACAGCCTATGGCTACACCTTC. The encoded protein is CASSPGTAYGYTF. The rearrangement joins TRBV5-1 to TRBJ1-2, with 7 nucleotides matching TRBD1. The CDR3 spans 13 residues. The junction had 4 bases not matched to a gene; V was cut back by 4 bases and J by 4 bases. Germline CDR1 reads SGHRS; CDR2 reads YFSETQ.

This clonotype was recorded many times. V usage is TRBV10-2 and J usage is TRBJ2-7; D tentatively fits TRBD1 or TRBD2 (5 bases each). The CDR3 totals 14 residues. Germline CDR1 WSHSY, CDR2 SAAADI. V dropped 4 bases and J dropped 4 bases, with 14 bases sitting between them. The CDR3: CASSASRDAYEQYF. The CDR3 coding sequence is TGCGCCAGCAGTGCGAGTAGGGACGCTTACGAGCAGTACTTC.

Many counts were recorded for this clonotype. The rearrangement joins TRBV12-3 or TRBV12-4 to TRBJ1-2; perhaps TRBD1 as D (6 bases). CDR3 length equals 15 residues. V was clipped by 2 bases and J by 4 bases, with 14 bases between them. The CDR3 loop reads CASSLTRGRLYGYTF. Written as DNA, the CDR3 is TGTGCCAGCAGTTTAACCCGGGGGCGTCTCTATGGCTACACCTTC.

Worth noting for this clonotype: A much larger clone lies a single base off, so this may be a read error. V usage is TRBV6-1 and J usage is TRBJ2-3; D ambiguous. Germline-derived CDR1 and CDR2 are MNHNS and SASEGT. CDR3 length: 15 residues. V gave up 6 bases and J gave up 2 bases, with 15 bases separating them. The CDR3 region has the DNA TGTGCCAGCAGGCAACTTCAGGACCCCACAGATACGCAGTATTTT. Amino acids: CASRQLQDPTDTQYF.

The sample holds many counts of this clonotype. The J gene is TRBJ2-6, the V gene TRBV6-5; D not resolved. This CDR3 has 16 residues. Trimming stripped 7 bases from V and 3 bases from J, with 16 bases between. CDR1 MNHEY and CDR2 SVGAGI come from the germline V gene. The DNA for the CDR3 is TGTGCCAGCACCGGACGGGTGTTCGGTGGGGCCAACGTCCTGACTTTC. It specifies CASTGRVFGGANVLTF.

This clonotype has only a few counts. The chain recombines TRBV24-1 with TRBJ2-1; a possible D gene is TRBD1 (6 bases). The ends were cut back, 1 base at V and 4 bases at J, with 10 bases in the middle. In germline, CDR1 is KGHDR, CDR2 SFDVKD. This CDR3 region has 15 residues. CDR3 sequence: CATSDFGGAYNEQFF. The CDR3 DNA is TGTGCCACCAGTGATTTTGGGGGCGCTTACAATGAGCAGTTCTTC.

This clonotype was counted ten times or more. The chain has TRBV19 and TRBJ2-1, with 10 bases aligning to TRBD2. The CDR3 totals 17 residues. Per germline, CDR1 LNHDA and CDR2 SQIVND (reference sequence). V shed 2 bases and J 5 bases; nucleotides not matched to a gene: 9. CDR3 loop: CASSITPSGGYNNEQFF. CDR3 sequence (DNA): TGTGCCAGTAGTATAACCCCTAGCGGGGGATATAACAATGAGCAGTTCTTC.

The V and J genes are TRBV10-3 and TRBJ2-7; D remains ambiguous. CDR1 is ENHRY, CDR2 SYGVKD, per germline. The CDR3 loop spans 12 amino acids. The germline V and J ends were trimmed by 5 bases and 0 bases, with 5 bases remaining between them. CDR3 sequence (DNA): TGTGCCATCAGTCAAAGCTCCTACGAGCAGTACTTC. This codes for CAISQSSYEQYF.

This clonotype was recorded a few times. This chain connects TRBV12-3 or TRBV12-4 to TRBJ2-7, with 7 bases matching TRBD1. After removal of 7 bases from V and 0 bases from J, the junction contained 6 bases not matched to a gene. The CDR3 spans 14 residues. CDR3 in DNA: TGTGCCAGCACCTCCCGGGACAGCTCCTACGAGCAGTACTTC. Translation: CASTSRDSSYEQYF.

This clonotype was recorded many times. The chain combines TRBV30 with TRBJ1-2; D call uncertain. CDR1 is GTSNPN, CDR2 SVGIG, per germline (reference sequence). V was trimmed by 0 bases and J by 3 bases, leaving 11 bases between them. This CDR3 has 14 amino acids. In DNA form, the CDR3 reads TGTGCCTGGAGTGTGCACAGCTCCTACTATGGCTACACCTTC. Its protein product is CAWSVHSSYYGYTF.

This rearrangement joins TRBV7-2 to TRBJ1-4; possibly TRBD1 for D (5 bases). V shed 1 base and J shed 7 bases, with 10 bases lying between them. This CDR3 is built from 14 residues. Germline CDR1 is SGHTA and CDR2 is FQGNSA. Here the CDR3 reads CASSLDGGSEKLFF. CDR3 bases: TGTGCCAGCAGCTTAGACGGGGGGAGTGAAAAACTGTTTTTT.

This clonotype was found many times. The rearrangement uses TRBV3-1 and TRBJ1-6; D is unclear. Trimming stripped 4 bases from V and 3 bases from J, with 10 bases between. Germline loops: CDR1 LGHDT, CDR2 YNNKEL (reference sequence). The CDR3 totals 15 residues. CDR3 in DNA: TGTGCCAGCAGCCGACGGAACCTCTATAATTCACCCCTCCACTTT. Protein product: CASSRRNLYNSPLHF. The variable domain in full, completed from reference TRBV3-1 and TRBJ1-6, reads DTAVSQTPKYLVTQMGNDKSIKCEQNLGHDTMYWYKQDSKKFLKIMFSYNNKELIINETVPNRFSPKSPDKAHLNLHINSLELGDSAVYFCASSRRNLYNSPLHFGNGTRLTVT.

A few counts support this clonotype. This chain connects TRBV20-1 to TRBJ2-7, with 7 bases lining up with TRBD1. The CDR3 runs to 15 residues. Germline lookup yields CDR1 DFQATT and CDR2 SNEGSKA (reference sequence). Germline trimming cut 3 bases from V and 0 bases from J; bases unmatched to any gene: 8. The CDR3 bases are TGCAGTGCTAGTCGGGGACAGCCCGCCTCCTACGAGCAGTACTTC. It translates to CSASRGQPASYEQYF.

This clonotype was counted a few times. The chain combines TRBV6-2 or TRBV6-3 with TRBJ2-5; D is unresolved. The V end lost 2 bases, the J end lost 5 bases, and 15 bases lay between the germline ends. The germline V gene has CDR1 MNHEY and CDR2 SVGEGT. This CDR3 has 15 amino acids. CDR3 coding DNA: TGTGCCAGCAGTTACGAAGGAATAGGTTACGAGACCCAGTACTTC. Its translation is CASSYEGIGYETQYF.

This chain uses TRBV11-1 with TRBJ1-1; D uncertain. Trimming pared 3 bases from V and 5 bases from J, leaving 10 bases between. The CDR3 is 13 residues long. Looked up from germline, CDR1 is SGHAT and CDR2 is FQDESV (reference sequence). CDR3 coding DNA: TGTGCCAGCAGCTTCGGCCTGAGGACTGAAGCTTTCTTT. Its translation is CASSFGLRTEAFF.

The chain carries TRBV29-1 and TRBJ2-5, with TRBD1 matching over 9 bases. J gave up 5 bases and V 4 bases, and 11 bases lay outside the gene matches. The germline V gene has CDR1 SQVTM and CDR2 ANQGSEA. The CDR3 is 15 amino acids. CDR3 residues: CSVAGQGSSGETQYF. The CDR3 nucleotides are TGCAGCGTTGCCGGACAGGGGTCCTCCGGTGAGACCCAGTACTTC.

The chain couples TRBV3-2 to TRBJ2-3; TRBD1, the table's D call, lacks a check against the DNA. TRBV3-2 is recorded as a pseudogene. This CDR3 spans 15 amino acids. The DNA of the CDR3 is TGTGCCAGCAGCCCCCGGGACAGGGGGAAGGATACGCAGTATTTT. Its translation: CASSPRDRGKDTQYF.

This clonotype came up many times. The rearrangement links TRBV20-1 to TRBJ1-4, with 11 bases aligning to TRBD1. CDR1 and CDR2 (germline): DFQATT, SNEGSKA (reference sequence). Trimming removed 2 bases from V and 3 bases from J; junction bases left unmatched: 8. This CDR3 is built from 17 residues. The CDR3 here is CSARNTPGQGANEKLFF. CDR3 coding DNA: TGCAGTGCTAGAAACACCCCGGGACAGGGGGCTAATGAAAAACTGTTTTTT.